This TCR beta chain was identified in a study of Graves' ophthalmopathy and Graves' hyperthyroidism. This CDR3 contains 14 residues. V dropped 1 base and J dropped 3 bases, with 10 bases sitting between them. Using RNA transcripts, the TCR beta CDR3 regions were amplified. RT-PCR with HTBI primers came first, then second-round multiplex PCR. TCRdb redid the calling of the multiplex PCR reads with MiXCR, one entry per CDR3 protein. This sample has a few hundred thousand distinct CDR3 sequences, with approximately 37% found just once. Ineligible for inclusion were patients with other autoimmune diseases, uncontrolled infections, pregnancy or lactation.

Sequencing was done on a sample of peripheral blood or thyroid tissue (not recorded which). The TCR was taken from an adult man with Graves' hyperthyroidism. The gene calls are TRBV12-3 or TRBV12-4 and TRBJ2-7; D uncertain. This CDR3 is CASSLGWVDYEQYF. As DNA, the CDR3 is TGTGCCAGCAGTTTAGGGTGGGTTGACTACGAGCAGTACTTC.